This is a list of T cell receptor beta chains from one sample in a study of CD8 T cells in Susac syndrome. TCRdb processed the immunoSEQ multiplex PCR reads anew with MiXCR; each CDR3 protein has one entry. This sample has about 85,000 distinct CDR3 sequences, with about 94% found just once. The sample consisted of CD8+ T cells from PBMCs. These receptors all stem from a human donor in good health. The CDR3 runs from the conserved cysteine through the conserved F or W. D genes are given only for firm matches. Some rows mark clone size as missing; the rest say once, few, many or name a class of expanded clone.

J	V	size	D	DNA	CDR3
TRBJ1-1	TRBV7-9	once	TRBD1	TGTGCCAGCAACTTTGAGGGGGCGCGCACTGAAGCTTTCTTT	CASNFEGARTEAFF
TRBJ2-3	TRBV5-4	-	TRBD2	TGTGCCAGCAGCCTCGGGACTAGCGGGAGGAAAAATACGCAGTATTTT	CASSLGTSGRKNTQYF
TRBJ2-3	TRBV9	-	-	TGTGCCAGCAGCTTTCAAGGGGGAGCTAGCACAGATACGCAGTATTTT	CASSFQGGASTDTQYF
TRBJ1-3	TRBV30	few	-	TGTGCCTGGATGGATTCTGGAAACACCATATATTTT	CAWMDSGNTIYF
TRBJ1-1	TRBV27	-	TRBD1	TGTGCCAGCAGGCTGACAGGGGGAGACACTGAAGCTTTCTTT	CASRLTGGDTEAFF
TRBJ2-7	TRBV20-1	-	-	TGCAGTGCTAGGGGGATCTACGAGCAGTACTTC	CSARGIYEQYF
TRBJ1-6	TRBV20-1	-	-	TGCAGTGCAAGACTGGACAGCTCCTATAATTCACCCCTCCACTTT	CSARLDSSYNSPLHF
TRBJ2-1	TRBV20-1	-	TRBD2	TGCAGTGCTAGGGAAGTAGCGGGGTATGATGGTAATGAGCAGTTCTTC	CSAREVAGYDGNEQFF
TRBJ2-5	TRBV7-8	-	-	TGTGCCAGCAGCTGGGGGGTTGGGGAGACCCAGTACTTC	CASSWGVGETQYF
TRBJ1-2	TRBV27	-	TRBD1	TGTGCCAGCAGGGGACAGATCTATGGCTACACCTTC	CASRGQIYGYTF
TRBJ2-7	TRBV6-2/TRBV6-3	-	-	TGTGCCAGCAGGGAATTCGGGCCGTCCGACGAGCAGTACTTC	CASREFGPSDEQYF
TRBJ2-7	TRBV7-6	-	-	TGTGCCAGCAGCTTAGCGTACGGTGCCGAGCAGTACTTC	CASSLAYGAEQYF
TRBJ2-5	TRBV6-5	-	-	TGTGCCAGCAGTTACGGCCAGGGGCCACAAGAGACCCAGTACTTC	CASSYGQGPQETQYF
TRBJ1-5	TRBV7-8	-	TRBD1	TGTGCCAGCAGCTTACGACAGGGCACTCAGCCCCAGCATTTT	CASSLRQGTQPQHF
TRBJ2-1	TRBV5-1	-	-	TGCGCCAGCAGCCCATCAGGGGCACGCAATGAGCAGTTCTTC	CASSPSGARNEQFF
TRBJ1-6	TRBV9	once	-	TGTGCCAGCAGCCGATCTGACGGTGTAGTTTCACCCCTCCACTTT	CASSRSDGVVSPLHF
TRBJ1-2	TRBV4-3	-	-	TGCGCCAGCAGCCAAGACGAGCGGCCCCTCTATGGCTACACCTTC	CASSQDERPLYGYTF
TRBJ2-6	TRBV27	-	-	TGTGCCAGCAGTGCGGGCTCTGGGGCCAACGTCCTGACTTTC	CASSAGSGANVLTF
TRBJ2-7	TRBV4-1	-	-	TGCGCCAGCAGCCAGTCCACCCCGCGGGGGCACGAGCAGTACTTC	CASSQSTPRGHEQYF
TRBJ1-2	TRBV7-9	-	-	TGTGCCAGCAGCGATGGGGCAGGGCGAGGTGGCTACACCTTC	CASSDGAGRGGYTF
TRBJ1-2	TRBV9	-	-	TGTGCCAGCAGCGTAGACACACGCGGGGGCTACACCTTC	CASSVDTRGGYTF
TRBJ2-1	TRBV20-1	-	TRBD2	TGCAGTGCAAGCGGTCCGGGACTAGCGGGACTCAATGAGCAGTTCTTC	CSASGPGLAGLNEQFF
TRBJ2-1	TRBV20-1	-	TRBD2	TGCAGTGCCTCCCGTGGTAGCGGGAGAAGGAGCTCCTACAATGAGCAGTTCTTC	CSASRGSGRRSSYNEQFF
TRBJ2-1	TRBV7-9	-	TRBD2	TGTGCCAGCAGCTTAGTCACTAGCGGGAGTGATGAGCAGTTCTTC	CASSLVTSGSDEQFF
TRBJ1-1	TRBV30	-	-	TGTGCCTGGAGTGTACTCACTGAAGCTTTCTTT	CAWSVLTEAFF
TRBJ1-1	TRBV4-3	-	-	TGCGCCAGCAGCCAAGACATTAGGGAGAACACTGAAGCTTTCTTT	CASSQDIRENTEAFF
TRBJ2-1	TRBV27	-	-	TGTGCCAGCACCTTCGGAGAGGAACAGTTCTTC	CASTFGEEQFF
TRBJ1-5	TRBV2	-	-	TGTGCCAGCAGTGTTCGGGGGGTTAATCAGCCCCAGCATTTT	CASSVRGVNQPQHF
TRBJ2-5	TRBV12-3/TRBV12-4	-	-	TGTGCCAGCACCAGGGGACTGTTACAAGAGACCCAGTACTTC	CASTRGLLQETQYF
TRBJ1-5	TRBV6-5	-	-	TGTGCCAGCAGTTACTCCGGGACGGTGAATCAGCCCCAGCATTTT	CASSYSGTVNQPQHF
TRBJ2-7	TRBV13	-	-	TGTGCCAGCAGTTCCCTAGAAGGGGGAAGGGCCTACGAGCAGTACTTC	CASSSLEGGRAYEQYF
TRBJ2-3	TRBV9	-	TRBD2	TGTGCCAGCAGCACCCCAGGGGCGGGGGGGCCGGATACGCAGTATTTT	CASSTPGAGGPDTQYF
TRBJ1-2	TRBV6-5	-	-	TGTGCCAGCACCAAGGGCGGGGTTTTCTATGGCTACACCTTC	CASTKGGVFYGYTF
TRBJ1-5	TRBV18	-	-	TGTGCCAGCTCACGGGACGGCCTAGGAGATCAGCCCCAGCATTTT	CASSRDGLGDQPQHF
TRBJ2-7	TRBV5-1	once	TRBD1	TGCGCCAGCAGCTTCGGACAGGGGACGACCTACGAGCAGTACTTC	CASSFGQGTTYEQYF
TRBJ1-5	TRBV27	-	-	TGTGCCAGCAGTTCATCCGGTCTCCCGTGGCCCCAGCATTTT	CASSSSGLPWPQHF
TRBJ2-5	TRBV11-2	-	-	TGTGCCAGCAGCTTAGGGTCCGCTCAAGAGACCCAGTACTTC	CASSLGSAQETQYF
TRBJ2-1	TRBV20-1	-	-	TGCAGTGCTAGCCCCACGGCTACCATCTACAATGAGCAGTTCTTC	CSASPTATIYNEQFF
TRBJ2-4	TRBV12-3/TRBV12-4	-	-	TGTGCCAGCAGTTCCCTCGCAGGGGTTGCCAAAAACATTCAGTACTTC	CASSSLAGVAKNIQYF
TRBJ2-1	TRBV19	-	TRBD2	TGTGCCAGTAGCCCTGGGACTAGCGGGGGAGGCTCCTACAATGAGCAGTTCTTC	CASSPGTSGGGSYNEQFF
TRBJ1-5	TRBV12-3/TRBV12-4	-	-	TGTGCCAGCAGGGACGACAGTTATAGCAATCAGCCCCAGCATTTT	CASRDDSYSNQPQHF
TRBJ2-1	TRBV24-1	-	TRBD2	TGTGCCACCAGTGATTCGCGGGGGGGCGTTTACAATGAGCAGTTCTTC	CATSDSRGGVYNEQFF
TRBJ2-1	TRBV7-2	-	-	TGTGCCAGCAGCCCGGTCGGTGGGGGTTGGGATGAGCAGTTCTTC	CASSPVGGGWDEQFF
TRBJ2-3	TRBV9	-	-	TGTGCCAGCAGCGCCCCCCAATACACAGATACGCAGTATTTT	CASSAPQYTDTQYF
TRBJ1-5	TRBV27	-	-	TGTGCCAGCAGTAACAGGAGGGGAAGCCAGCATTTT	CASSNRRGSQHF
TRBJ2-7	TRBV19	-	-	TGTGCCAGTAGTATTACGGGTGACTCCTACGAGCAGTACTTC	CASSITGDSYEQYF
TRBJ2-3	TRBV5-6	-	TRBD2	TGTGCCAGCAGCGGGACTACAGATGGGTTCACAGATACGCAGTATTTT	CASSGTTDGFTDTQYF
TRBJ1-2	TRBV3-1	-	-	TGTGCCAGCAGCCAAGACGGCGGCACCGTCTATGGCTACACCTTC	CASSQDGGTVYGYTF
TRBJ1-5	TRBV15	once	-	TGTGCCACCAGCAGAGTTTCGGGGATTAGCAATCAGCCCCAGCATTTT	CATSRVSGISNQPQHF